This TCR beta chain came from a study of shared clonotypes between healthy human individuals. About this clone: The antigen is undetermined.

Findings and limits, study-wide: Tissue TCR repertoires likely differ from these blood-only repertoires. Limited genetic and exposure-history diversity came from having few donors.

Input per replicate PCR of unsorted PBMC was about 270 ng DNA, corresponding to roughly 30,000 T cell genomes. Here immunoSEQ multiplex PCR was the method, and the copy in TCRdb shows in-frame clones only, minus some. The table lists hundreds of thousands of clones, approximately 77% of them singletons. V lost 1 base to trimming and J lost 5 bases, with 15 bases between them. From germline, CDR1 is KGHSH and CDR2 LQKENI. The CDR3 has 15 residues. The chain joins TRBV18 to TRBJ2-7, with D possibly TRBD2 on 6 matching bases. The receptor was isolated from a woman aged 40 to 49 in good health. Some clones in this sample may be carry-over from other donors' samples. Sequencing was carried out using PBMCs. CDR3 coding DNA: TGTGCCAGCTCACCACGGGCGACTAGTTACCACGAGCAGTACTTC. Translation gives CASSPRATSYHEQYF.